This T cell receptor beta chain is from a study of blood T cell repertoires in COVID-19 (dated by TCRdb to about 2020). In terms of the full investigation: The collaborator samples originated in the United States, Italy and Spain and spanned the acute and convalescent phases of COVID-19. The prospective study material was composed of cDNA or gDNA derived from T cells, B-cell-depleted T cells, or PBMCs. The dataset comprised deeply sampled blood TCRbeta repertoires from subjects exposed to, actively infected with, or recovered from COVID-19. The repertoires were released in a freely available public database meant as a resource for research on the immune response to SARS-CoV-2. Samples were obtained from the ongoing ImmuneRACE study (first 160 participants) and from approximately 1,200 subjects provided by 6 global collaborators. Sample metadata almost always included a de-identified subject ID, COVID-19 status, age in years and sex. HLA class I and class II types, where available, came from metadata supplied by the sample provider rather than from assay-based typing.

One collaborating source in Seattle enrolled patients while the patients were actively infected and followed the patients over time throughout the course of disease. Whole blood was collected in K2EDTA tubes by collaborating institutions according to the institutions' own protocols. For TCRbeta analysis, collaborators shipped samples as frozen whole blood, isolated PBMCs, or DNA extracted from either of those sample types. This clone was observed a few times. The antigen this receptor binds is unknown. Base quality data are lacking; no much larger clone is found one base away. Study-level results and caveats: How much clinical and demographic metadata was included differed by source and by participant, and the metadata was provided uncurated.

TCRbeta CDR3 regions were amplified from genomic DNA by means of the immunoSEQ Assay, a bias-controlled multiplex PCR. Per the original workflow: Within the assay, amplification of reference gene primers was used to estimate how many nucleated cells each sample contained. To quantify the absolute abundance of each unique TCRbeta CDR3 rearrangement, sequence reads were collapsed and filtered. For each sample, productive Simpson clonality was calculated as the square root of Simpson's diversity index across productive rearrangements. TCRdb holds this immuneACCESS table with in-frame rearrangements only. Some clones are missing; in checked studies, unresolved V genes explain under half, and the rest has no known cause. V and J calls and clone size are copied from that table; D and trimming were computed from the DNA. Counted in this sample were almost 250,000 clones; about 82% of them appeared once. The top ten clones comprise roughly 6.2% of the sample.

V is pared back by 4 bases and J by 8 bases, with 9 bases lying between the germline termini. Reading the germline V gene (reference sequence) gives CDR1 GTSNPN and CDR2 SVGIG. The CDR3, from cysteine to phenylalanine, totals 12 residues. The DNA shown is the 36-base CDR3, in frame from base 1. What was sequenced was peripheral blood. This receptor was obtained from an elderly woman with COVID-19, enrolled during active disease. The sequence links TRBV30 to TRBJ1-6, with the D gene not clear enough to name. The CDR3 in this case is CAWTSSDSPLHF. The bases are TGTGCCTGGACGTCTTCGGATTCACCCCTCCACTTT.